Listed here are 31 T cell receptor beta chains from one sample, sequenced in a study of identical twins. Via MiXCR, TCRdb re-called the 5' RACE reads, giving one row per CDR3 protein. The table shows about 530,000 distinct CDR3 sequences, with approximately 20% occurring only once. These sequences were also reported in another study, on yellow fever vaccine responses in identical twins.

Sequencing was carried out using CD4+ T cells sorted from blood. The receptor source for this set is a woman younger than 35 in good health.

In its sample, this clonotype was seen a few times. The V gene is TRBV12-3 or TRBV12-4, the J gene TRBJ1-1; 11 bases are shared with TRBD1. After removal of 1 base from V and 7 bases from J, the junction contained 2 bases not matched to a gene. The CDR3 is 14 amino acids. CDR3 residues: CASSLGTGGGEAFF. The CDR3 DNA sequence: TGTGCCAGCAGTTTAGGGACAGGGGGCGGTGAAGCTTTCTTT.

This clonotype was found a few times. This chain links TRBV9 with TRBJ1-2; D remains ambiguous. The CDR3 sequence is 11 residues long. Germline assignment: CDR1 SGDLS and CDR2 YYNGEE. V lost 5 bases and J 5 bases, leaving 7 bases between the germline ends. The CDR3 DNA reads as TGTGCCAGCAGTACACTATATGGCTACACCTTC. Amino acids: CASSTLYGYTF.

This clonotype was recorded a few times. The chain has TRBV29-1 and TRBJ2-6, with D maybe TRBD2 (6 bases). V was pared by 4 bases and J by 4 bases, with 20 bases between. Germline V lookup: CDR1 SQVTM, CDR2 ANQGSEA. This CDR3 contains 17 residues. CDR3 bases: TGCAGCGTTGGACTGACTAGTTGGGCCTCCGGGGCCAACGTCCTGACTTTC. It codes for CSVGLTSWASGANVLTF.

The V and J genes are TRBV11-3 and TRBJ1-5; 8 bases line up with TRBD1. Germline V gene sequence: CDR1 SGHNT, CDR2 YENEEA. V was pared by 6 bases and J by 5 bases, with 6 bases of the junction left unmatched. The CDR3 totals 14 residues. The CDR3 DNA follows: TGTGCCAGCAGACGGACAGGGACAGATCAGCCCCAGCATTTT. Encoded protein: CASRRTGTDQPQHF.

The genes are TRBV11-2 and TRBJ2-2, with TRBD1 matching 9 bases. Per the germline V gene, CDR1 is SGHAT and CDR2 is FQNNGV. The V and J ends lost 5 bases and 1 base, in that order; junction bases with no gene match: 5. There are 16 residues in the CDR3. DNA of the CDR3: TGTGCCAGCAGCCCCAACAGGGGGCGGAACACCGGGGAGCTGTTTTTT. Its translation is CASSPNRGRNTGELFF. The variable domain in full, completed from reference TRBV11-2 and TRBJ2-2, reads EAGVAQSPRYKIIEKRQSVAFWCNPISGHATLYWYQQILGQGPKLLIQFQNNGVVDDSQLPKDRFSAERLKGVDSTLKIQPAKLEDSAVYLCASSPNRGRNTGELFFGEGSRLTVL.

The genes are TRBV25-1 and TRBJ1-1, with a tentative D call TRBD1 (6 bases). V was clipped by 3 bases and J by 0 bases, with 11 bases between them. This CDR3 is built from 15 residues. The germline CDR1 and CDR2 sequences are MGHDK and SYGVNS. CDR3 nucleotides: TGTGCCAGCAGTGAGGGGGGCATACTGAACACTGAAGCTTTCTTT. Its translation is CASSEGGILNTEAFF.

In this sample, this clonotype turned up a few times. The gene calls are TRBV2 and TRBJ1-2; D unclear. CDR3 length equals 12 residues. V shed 5 bases and J shed 4 bases, with 8 bases lying between them. CDR1 is SNHLY, CDR2 FYNNEI, per germline. The CDR3 reads CASSLDFYGYTF. CDR3 DNA sequence: TGTGCCAGCAGTTTGGACTTCTATGGCTACACCTTC.

The chain is built from TRBV7-6 and TRBJ2-3; D is uncertain. V was pared by 5 bases and J by 4 bases, with 10 bases between. From germline, CDR1 is SGHVS and CDR2 FNYEAQ. CDR3 length: 13 amino acids. The CDR3 DNA sequence: TGTGCCAGCAGCAGGAGTAAGGCAGATACGCAGTATTTT. This encodes CASSRSKADTQYF.

This clonotype was detected a few times. The rearrangement links TRBV20-1 to TRBJ2-1; 8 bases fit TRBD1. CDR3 size: 13 residues. Per the germline V gene, CDR1 is DFQATT and CDR2 is SNEGSKA (reference sequence). The V and J ends lost 3 bases and 9 bases, in that order; junction bases with no gene match: 7. In DNA, the CDR3 is TGCAGTGCTAGGTCGACAGGGGTGGGTGAGCAGTTCTTC. It yields the protein CSARSTGVGEQFF.

This clonotype has only a few counts. The rearrangement uses TRBV20-1 and TRBJ1-5, with a tentative D call TRBD1 (5 bases). The CDR3 runs 14 residues. CDR1 and CDR2 (germline): DFQATT, SNEGSKA (reference sequence). Trimming pared 2 bases from V and 6 bases from J, leaving 14 bases between. CDR3 in amino acids: CSARTSGPGQPQHF. DNA for the CDR3: TGCAGTGCTAGAACCTCAGGGCCGGGTCAGCCCCAGCATTTT.

V usage is TRBV5-1 and J usage is TRBJ1-2, with D hard to call. Germline-derived CDR1 and CDR2 are SGHRS and YFSETQ. The CDR3 loop spans 13 amino acids. The V and J ends lost 0 bases and 4 bases respectively, with 7 bases between them. The CDR3 region is CASSLDAAYGYTF. The CDR3 nucleotides are TGCGCCAGCAGCTTGGATGCAGCCTATGGCTACACCTTC.

V gene TRBV25-1 combines with J gene TRBJ2-5, with D perhaps TRBD1 or TRBD2 (5 bases each). Trimming removed 1 base from V and 1 base from J, with 13 bases in between. This CDR3 is 16 amino acids long. Germline assignment: CDR1 MGHDK and CDR2 SYGVNS. In DNA, the CDR3 is TGTGCCAGCAGTGAATCCGGGAAGGGGATCCAAGAGACCCAGTACTTC. It yields the protein CASSESGKGIQETQYF.

The chain joins TRBV28 to TRBJ2-5, with D perhaps matching TRBD1 (5 bases). The V gene's germline CDR1 is MDHEN and CDR2 SYDVKM. This CDR3 is 15 amino acids long. The V gene lost 6 bases and the J gene lost 1 base, with 15 bases spanning the gap. In DNA form, the CDR3 reads TGTGCCAGCAGCGCCTCGGTGGGGCTCCAAGAGACCCAGTACTTC. This encodes CASSASVGLQETQYF.

This clonotype appeared a few times. The gene calls are TRBV20-1 and TRBJ2-7; D is undetermined. The CDR3 length is 13 residues. Trimming removed 4 bases at V and 0 bases at J, with 10 bases between. CDR1 and CDR2 from the germline V gene are DFQATT and SNEGSKA (reference sequence). The CDR3 DNA sequence: TGCAGTGCTACATTAAGGAGCTCCTACGAGCAGTACTTC. This codes for CSATLRSSYEQYF.

V and J are TRBV12-3 or TRBV12-4 and TRBJ2-2; D uncertain. With 0 bases removed from V and 8 bases from J, the gap between germline ends came to 7 bases. This CDR3 spans 13 amino acids. DNA for the CDR3: TGTGCCAGCAGTTTAGCTCCCCTTGGGGAGCTGTTTTTT. It codes for CASSLAPLGELFF.

V gene TRBV2 combines with J gene TRBJ2-3, with a tentative D call TRBD2 (6 bases). Per the germline V gene, CDR1 is SNHLY and CDR2 is FYNNEI. V lost 4 bases and J 3 bases, leaving 11 bases between the germline ends. This CDR3 has 14 amino acids. The CDR3 region is CASSVGLATDTQYF. The CDR3 nucleotides are TGTGCCAGCAGTGTTGGGCTAGCGACAGATACGCAGTATTTT.

Here the CDR3 reads CAIMDPEEPYEQYV. The CDR3 region has the DNA TGTGCCATTATGGATCCCGAAGAACCCTACGAGCAGTACGTC. The chain couples TRBV10-3 to TRBJ2-7; D call uncertain. The CDR3 sequence is 14 residues long. From germline, CDR1 is ENHRY and CDR2 SYGVKD. Between the trimmed V and J ends, which lost 9 bases and 2 bases, there was a span of 17 bases.

The gene calls are TRBV12-3 or TRBV12-4 and TRBJ1-3; D is ambiguous. V was cut by 3 bases and J by 5 bases, with 17 bases left in between. This CDR3 has 16 residues. CDR3 region: CASSLSGQIARNTIYF. The CDR3 DNA is TGTGCCAGCAGTTTGTCCGGTCAGATAGCTCGAAACACCATATATTTT.

This clonotype was recorded a few times. The chain uses TRBV12-3 or TRBV12-4 and TRBJ1-4; D is perhaps TRBD1 (6 bases). The V end lost 6 bases, the J end lost 5 bases, and 13 bases lay between the germline ends. The CDR3 consists of 14 residues. The CDR3 loop reads CASRIDRINEKLFF. The CDR3 nucleotides read TGTGCCAGCAGAATCGACAGGATCAATGAAAAACTGTTTTTT.

The chain uses TRBV5-5 and TRBJ2-5, with D hard to call. Trimming left V 0 bases short and J 5 bases short, with 8 bases between. This CDR3 has 13 residues. Germline lookup yields CDR1 SGHKS and CDR2 YYEKEE (reference sequence). The CDR3 protein is CASSLAPSETQYF. The DNA of the CDR3 is TGTGCCAGCAGCTTGGCTCCCAGCGAGACCCAGTACTTC.

The gene calls are TRBV3-1 and TRBJ2-5; a possible D gene is TRBD2 (6 bases). CDR1 and CDR2 from the germline V gene are LGHDT and YNNKEL (reference sequence). The CDR3 length is 16 residues. Trimming pared 3 bases from V and 5 bases from J, leaving 19 bases between. The CDR3 reads CASSHYQPGGIETQYF. In DNA, the CDR3 is TGTGCCAGCAGCCACTACCAGCCTGGCGGGATCGAGACCCAGTACTTC.

In its sample, this clonotype was seen a few times. The J gene is TRBJ1-3, the V gene TRBV10-3, with no clear D. V gave up 1 base and J gave up 2 bases, with 9 bases separating them. The CDR3 spans 15 residues. Germline V CDR1 and CDR2: ENHRY, SYGVKD. The DNA of the CDR3 is TGTGCCATCAGTGAGTTGGGGTCACCTGGAAACACCATATATTTT. This translates into CAISELGSPGNTIYF.

This chain links TRBV5-1 with TRBJ2-5, with D tentatively TRBD2 (6 bases). The CDR3 has 12 residues. Per the germline V gene, CDR1 is SGHRS and CDR2 is YFSETQ. Between the trimmed V and J ends, which lost 4 bases and 5 bases, there was a span of 9 bases. CDR3 sequence: CASSRDSETQYF. The CDR3 DNA reads TGCGCCAGCAGCCGGGACTCCGAGACCCAGTACTTC.

V usage is TRBV28 and J usage is TRBJ2-2; weak D call: TRBD2 (6 bases). This CDR3 comprises 12 residues. Looked up from germline, CDR1 is MDHEN and CDR2 is SYDVKM. Trimming removed 9 bases at V and 6 bases at J, with 11 bases between. The CDR3 DNA follows: TGTGCCAGTATAGGAGGGGCCGGGGAGCTGTTTTTT. This sequence encodes CASIGGAGELFF. Full variable domain (remainder filled in from reference TRBV28 and TRBJ2-2): DVKVTQSSRYLVKRTGEKVFLECVQDMDHENMFWYRQDPGLGLRLIYFSYDVKMKEKGDIPEGYSVSREKKERFSLILESASTNQTSMYLCASIGGAGELFFGEGSRLTVL.

This clonotype was seen a handful of times. This rearrangement joins TRBV20-1 to TRBJ2-3; 12 bases agree with TRBD2. V was pared by 5 bases and J by 5 bases, with 5 bases of the junction left unmatched. The V gene's germline CDR1 is DFQATT and CDR2 SNEGSKA (reference sequence). The CDR3 is 14 amino acids. The CDR3 bases are TGCAGTGCTCGACTAGCGGGGGTTATAGATACGCAGTATTTT. Residues: CSARLAGVIDTQYF.

The chain combines TRBV25-1 with TRBJ2-3; TRBD1 matches at 7 bases. From germline, CDR1 is MGHDK and CDR2 SYGVNS. The CDR3 extends over 14 amino acids. With 8 bases clipped from V and 5 bases from J, the junction kept 10 bases outside the gene matches. The CDR3 DNA is TGTGCCAGCGAAGCAGGGGGACACGGAGATACGCAGTATTTT. Its protein product is CASEAGGHGDTQYF.

V is TRBV18 and J is TRBJ2-6; D not certain. In germline, CDR1 is KGHSH, CDR2 LQKENI. V was shortened by 1 base and J by 0 bases, with 10 bases between the two germline ends. The length of the CDR3 is 17 residues. This CDR3 is CASSPQDLTSGANVLTF. The CDR3 DNA reads TGTGCCAGCTCACCACAGGATCTTACCTCTGGGGCCAACGTCCTGACTTTC.

The chain has TRBV9 and TRBJ2-7, with TRBD2 identical over 11 bases. Unmatched junction bases numbered 9, after V lost 4 bases and J lost 0 bases. Germline assignment: CDR1 SGDLS and CDR2 YYNGEE. The CDR3 is 17 amino acids. The CDR3 nucleotides read TGTGCCAGCAGCCGGGGACTAGCGGATAGAGACTCCTACGAGCAGTACTTC. Translating it yields CASSRGLADRDSYEQYF.

This sequence joins TRBV20-1 and TRBJ2-7; 7 bases match TRBD2. Losses at the gene ends were 0 bases for V and 6 bases for J; bases not matched to a gene: 14. The CDR3 has 16 residues. Germline CDR1 reads DFQATT; CDR2 reads SNEGSKA (reference sequence). CDR3 nucleotide sequence: TGCAGTGCTAGAGATGGAAAAGGACTAGGAACTCGCGAGCAGTACGTC. This encodes CSARDGKGLGTREQYV.

In DNA form, the CDR3 reads TGCAGTGCTAGAACTAGTCGGACAGCCGTCGGGGAGCTGTTTTTT. Its protein product is CSARTSRTAVGELFF. The chain links TRBV20-1 to TRBJ2-2; maybe TRBD1 (6 bases). Trimming took off 2 bases at V and 7 bases at J, with 17 bases between the two ends. The CDR3 is 15 amino acids. The V gene's germline CDR1 is DFQATT and CDR2 SNEGSKA (reference sequence).

This clonotype has only a few counts. The V gene is TRBV29-1, the J gene TRBJ2-1, with D possibly TRBD1 on 5 matching bases. CDR3 length: 14 residues. V lost 4 bases to trimming and J lost 0 bases, with 10 bases between them. Germline assignment: CDR1 SQVTM and CDR2 ANQGSEA. The CDR3 nucleotides are TGCAGCGTTGGGACACCTGACTCCTACAATGAGCAGTTCTTC. It is translated as CSVGTPDSYNEQFF.